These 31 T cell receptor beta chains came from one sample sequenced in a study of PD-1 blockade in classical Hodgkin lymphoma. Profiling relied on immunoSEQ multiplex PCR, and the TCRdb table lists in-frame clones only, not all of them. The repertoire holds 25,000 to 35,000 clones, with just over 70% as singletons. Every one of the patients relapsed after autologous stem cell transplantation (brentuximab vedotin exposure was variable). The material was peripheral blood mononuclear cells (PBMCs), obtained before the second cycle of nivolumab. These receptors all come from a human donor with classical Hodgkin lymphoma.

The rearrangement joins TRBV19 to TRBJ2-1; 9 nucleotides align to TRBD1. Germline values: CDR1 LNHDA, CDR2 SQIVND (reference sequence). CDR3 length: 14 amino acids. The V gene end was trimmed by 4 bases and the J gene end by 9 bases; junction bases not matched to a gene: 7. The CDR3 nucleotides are TGTGCCAGTAGTACCGGGACAGGGTATTCTGAGCAGTTCTTC. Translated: CASSTGTGYSEQFF. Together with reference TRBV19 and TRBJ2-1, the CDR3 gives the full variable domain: DGGITQSPKYLFRKEGQNVTLSCEQNLNHDAMYWYRQDPGQGLRLIYYSQIVNDFQKGDIAEGYSVSREKKESFPLTVTSAQKNPTAFYLCASSTGTGYSEQFFGPGTRLTVL.

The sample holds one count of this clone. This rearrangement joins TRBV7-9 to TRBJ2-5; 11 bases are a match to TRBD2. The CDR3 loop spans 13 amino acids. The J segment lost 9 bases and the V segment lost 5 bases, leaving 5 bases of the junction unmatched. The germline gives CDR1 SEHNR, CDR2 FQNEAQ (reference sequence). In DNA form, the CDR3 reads TGTGCCAGCAGCATACCGGGACTAGCGGCCCAGTACTTC. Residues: CASSIPGLAAQYF.

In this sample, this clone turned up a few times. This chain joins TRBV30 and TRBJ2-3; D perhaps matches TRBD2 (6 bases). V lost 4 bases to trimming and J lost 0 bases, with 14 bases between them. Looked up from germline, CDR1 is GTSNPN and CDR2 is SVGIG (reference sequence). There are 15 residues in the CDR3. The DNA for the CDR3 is TGTGCCTGGACCCCTTCGGGGGAGAGCACAGATACGCAGTATTTT. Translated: CAWTPSGESTDTQYF.

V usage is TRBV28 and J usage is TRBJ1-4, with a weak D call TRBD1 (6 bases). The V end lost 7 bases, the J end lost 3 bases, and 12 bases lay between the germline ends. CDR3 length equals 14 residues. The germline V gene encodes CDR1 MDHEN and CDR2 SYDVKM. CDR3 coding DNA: TGTGCCAGCAACAAACAGGGCGCTAATGAAAAACTGTTTTTT. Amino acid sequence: CASNKQGANEKLFF.

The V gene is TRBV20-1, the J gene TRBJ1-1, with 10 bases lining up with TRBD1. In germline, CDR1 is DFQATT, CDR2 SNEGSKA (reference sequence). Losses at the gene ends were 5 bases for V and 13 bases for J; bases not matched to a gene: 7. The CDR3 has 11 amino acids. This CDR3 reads CSAWTGGVDFF. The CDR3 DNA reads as TGCAGTGCTTGGACAGGGGGGGTTGATTTCTTT.

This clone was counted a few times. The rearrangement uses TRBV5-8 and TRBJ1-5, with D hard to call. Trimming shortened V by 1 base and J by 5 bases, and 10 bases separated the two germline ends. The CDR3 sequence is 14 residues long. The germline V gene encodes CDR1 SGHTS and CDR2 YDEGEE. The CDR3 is CASSLFTRDQPQHF. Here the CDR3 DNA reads TGTGCCAGCAGCTTGTTTACTCGCGATCAGCCCCAGCATTTT. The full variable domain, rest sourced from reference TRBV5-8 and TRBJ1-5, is EAGVTQSPTHLIKTRGQQATLRCSPISGHTSVYWYQQALGLGLQFLLWYDEGEERNRGNFPPRFSGRQFPNYSSELNVNALELEDSALYLCASSLFTRDQPQHFGDGTRLSIL.

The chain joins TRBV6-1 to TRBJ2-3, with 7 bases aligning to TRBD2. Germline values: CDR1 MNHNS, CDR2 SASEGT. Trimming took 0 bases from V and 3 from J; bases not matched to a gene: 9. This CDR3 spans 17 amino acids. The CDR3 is CASSEAGGRVRTDTQYF. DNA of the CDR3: TGTGCCAGCAGTGAAGCGGGGGGGAGGGTCCGGACAGATACGCAGTATTTT.

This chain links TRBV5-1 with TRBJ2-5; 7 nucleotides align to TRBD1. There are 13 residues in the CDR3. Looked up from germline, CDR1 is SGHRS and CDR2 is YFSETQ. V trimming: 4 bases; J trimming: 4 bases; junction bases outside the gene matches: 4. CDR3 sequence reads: CASSPRTGETQYF. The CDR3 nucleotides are TGCGCCAGCAGCCCGCGGACAGGAGAGACCCAGTACTTC. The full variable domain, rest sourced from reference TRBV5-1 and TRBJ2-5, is KAGVTQTPRYLIKTRGQQVTLSCSPISGHRSVSWYQQTPGQGLQFLFEYFSETQRNKGNFPGRFSGRQFSNSRSEMNVSTLELGDSALYLCASSPRTGETQYFGPGTRLLVL.

Here the CDR3 reads CASSLEAGGDEQYF. The CDR3 nucleotides read TGTGCCAGCAGCTTAGAGGCAGGGGGAGACGAGCAGTACTTC. This chain uses TRBV13 with TRBJ2-7; 7 nucleotides align to TRBD1. CDR1 is PRHDT, CDR2 FYEKMQ, per germline (reference sequence). This CDR3 spans 14 amino acids. The V and J ends lost 1 base and 5 bases, in that order; junction bases with no gene match: 5.

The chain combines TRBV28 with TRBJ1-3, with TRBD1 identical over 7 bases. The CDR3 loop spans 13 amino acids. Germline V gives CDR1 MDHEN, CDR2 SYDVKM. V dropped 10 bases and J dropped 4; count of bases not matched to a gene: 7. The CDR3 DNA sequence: TGTGCCACAGACCAGGGGGGAGGAAACACCATATATTTT. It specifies CATDQGGGNTIYF.

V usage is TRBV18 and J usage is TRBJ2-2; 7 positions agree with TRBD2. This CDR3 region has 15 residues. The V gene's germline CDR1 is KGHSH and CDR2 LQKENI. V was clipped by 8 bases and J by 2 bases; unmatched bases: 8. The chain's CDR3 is CASQNGGSNTGELFF. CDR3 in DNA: TGTGCCAGCCAGAACGGCGGGAGTAACACCGGGGAGCTGTTTTTT.

CDR3 DNA: TGTGCCAGCAGTTTAGTGACTAGCGGGGGGCAAGAGACCCAGTACTTC. As protein: CASSLVTSGGQETQYF. V and J are TRBV28 and TRBJ2-5; 13 bases map to TRBD2. V was pared by 2 bases and J by 2 bases, with 2 bases of the junction left unmatched. Germline V gene data show CDR1 as MDHEN and CDR2 as SYDVKM. The CDR3 runs to 16 residues.

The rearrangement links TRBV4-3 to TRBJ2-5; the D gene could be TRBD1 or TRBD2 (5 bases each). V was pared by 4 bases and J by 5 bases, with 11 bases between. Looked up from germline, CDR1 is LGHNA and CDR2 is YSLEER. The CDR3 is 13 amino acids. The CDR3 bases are TGCGCCAGCAGCCCCACCAGGGAGGAGACCCAGTACTTC. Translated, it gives CASSPTREETQYF.

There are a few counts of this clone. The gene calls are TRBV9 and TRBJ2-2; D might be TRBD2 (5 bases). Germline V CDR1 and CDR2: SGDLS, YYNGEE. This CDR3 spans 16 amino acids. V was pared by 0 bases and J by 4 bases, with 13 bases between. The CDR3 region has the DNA TGTGCCAGCAGCGTAGCCGGTGGTCGGGGCACCGGGGAGCTGTTTTTT. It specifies CASSVAGGRGTGELFF.

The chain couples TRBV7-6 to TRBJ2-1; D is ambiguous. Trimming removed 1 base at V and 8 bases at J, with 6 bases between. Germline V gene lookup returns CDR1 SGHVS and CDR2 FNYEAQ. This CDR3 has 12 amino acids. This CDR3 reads CASSLGLYEQFF. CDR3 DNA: TGTGCCAGCAGCTTAGGACTTTATGAGCAGTTCTTC. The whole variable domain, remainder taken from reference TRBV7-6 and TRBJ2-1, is GAGVSQSPRYKVTKRGQDVALRCDPISGHVSLYWYRQALGQGPEFLTYFNYEAQQDKSGLPNDRFSAERPEGSISTLTIQRTEQRDSAMYRCASSLGLYEQFFGPGTRLTVL.

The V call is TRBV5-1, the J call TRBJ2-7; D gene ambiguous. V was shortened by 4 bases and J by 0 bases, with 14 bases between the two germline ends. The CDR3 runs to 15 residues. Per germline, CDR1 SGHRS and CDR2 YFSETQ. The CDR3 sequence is CASSPMGSSSYEQYF. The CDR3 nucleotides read TGCGCCAGCAGCCCTATGGGATCTAGCTCCTACGAGCAGTACTTC.

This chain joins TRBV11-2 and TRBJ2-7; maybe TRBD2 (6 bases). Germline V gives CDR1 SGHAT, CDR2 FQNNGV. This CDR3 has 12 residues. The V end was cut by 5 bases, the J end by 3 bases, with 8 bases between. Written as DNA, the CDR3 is TGTGCCAGCAGCCCGACTAGCTACGAGCAGTACTTC. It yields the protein CASSPTSYEQYF.

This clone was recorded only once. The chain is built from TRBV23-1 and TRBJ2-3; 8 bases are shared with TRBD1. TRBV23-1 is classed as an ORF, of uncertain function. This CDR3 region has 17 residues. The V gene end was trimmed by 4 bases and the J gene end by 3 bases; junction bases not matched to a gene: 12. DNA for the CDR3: TGCGCCAGCAGTCGACAGGGGCACTTCGGGTTTACAGATACGCAGTATTTT. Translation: CASSRQGHFGFTDTQYF.

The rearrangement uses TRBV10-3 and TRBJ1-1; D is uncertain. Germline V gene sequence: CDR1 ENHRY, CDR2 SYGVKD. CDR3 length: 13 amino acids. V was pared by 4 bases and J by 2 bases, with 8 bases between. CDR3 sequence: CAISGAVNTEAFF. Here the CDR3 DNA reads TGTGCCATCAGTGGCGCGGTAAACACTGAAGCTTTCTTT.

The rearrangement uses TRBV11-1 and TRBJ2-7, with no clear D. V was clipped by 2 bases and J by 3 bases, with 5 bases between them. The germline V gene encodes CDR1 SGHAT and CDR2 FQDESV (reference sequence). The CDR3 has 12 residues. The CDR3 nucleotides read TGTGCCAGCAGCTTATCGAACTACGAGCAGTACTTC. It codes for CASSLSNYEQYF. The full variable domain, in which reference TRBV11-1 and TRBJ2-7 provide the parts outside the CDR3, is EAEVAQSPRYKITEKSQAVAFWCDPISGHATLYWYRQILGQGPELLVQFQDESVVDDSQLPKDRFSAERLKGVDSTLKIQPAELGDSAMYLCASSLSNYEQYFGPGTRLTVT.

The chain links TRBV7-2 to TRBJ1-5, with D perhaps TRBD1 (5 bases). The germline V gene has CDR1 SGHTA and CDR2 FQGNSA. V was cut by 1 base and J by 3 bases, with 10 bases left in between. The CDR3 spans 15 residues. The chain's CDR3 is CASSLVAGLNQPQHF. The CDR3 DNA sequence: TGTGCCAGCAGCTTAGTGGCAGGGCTCAATCAGCCCCAGCATTTT.

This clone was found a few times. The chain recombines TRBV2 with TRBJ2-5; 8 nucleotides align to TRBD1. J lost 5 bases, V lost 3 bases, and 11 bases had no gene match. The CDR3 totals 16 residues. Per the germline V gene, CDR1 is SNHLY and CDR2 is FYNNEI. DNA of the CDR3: TGTGCCAGCAGTGATGGATTCAGGGGGCGAAGGGAGACCCAGTACTTC. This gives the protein CASSDGFRGRRETQYF.

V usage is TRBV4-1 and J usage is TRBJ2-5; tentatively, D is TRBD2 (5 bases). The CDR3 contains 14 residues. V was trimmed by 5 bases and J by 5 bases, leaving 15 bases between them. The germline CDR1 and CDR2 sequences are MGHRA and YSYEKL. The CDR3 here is CASSSGKSPETQYF. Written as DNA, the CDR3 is TGCGCCAGCAGCTCGGGGAAATCCCCCGAGACCCAGTACTTC.

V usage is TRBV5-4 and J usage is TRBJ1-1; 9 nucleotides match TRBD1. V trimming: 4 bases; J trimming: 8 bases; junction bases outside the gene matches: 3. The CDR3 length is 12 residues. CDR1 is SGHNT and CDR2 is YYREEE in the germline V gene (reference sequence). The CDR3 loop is CASSIGTGEAFF. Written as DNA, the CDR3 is TGTGCCAGCAGCATTGGGACAGGGGAAGCTTTCTTT.

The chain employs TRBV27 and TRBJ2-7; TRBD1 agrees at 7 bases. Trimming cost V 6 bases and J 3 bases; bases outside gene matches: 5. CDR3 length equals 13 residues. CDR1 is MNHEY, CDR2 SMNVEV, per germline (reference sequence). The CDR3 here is CASSFRDSYEQYF. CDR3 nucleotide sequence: TGTGCCAGCAGCTTCCGGGACAGCTACGAGCAGTACTTC.

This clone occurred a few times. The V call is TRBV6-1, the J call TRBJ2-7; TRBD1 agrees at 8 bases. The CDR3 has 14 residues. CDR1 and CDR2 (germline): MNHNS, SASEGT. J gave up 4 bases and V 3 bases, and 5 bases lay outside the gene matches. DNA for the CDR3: TGTGCCAGCAGTGACCAGGGGGCTGGATACGAGCAGTACTTC. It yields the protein CASSDQGAGYEQYF.

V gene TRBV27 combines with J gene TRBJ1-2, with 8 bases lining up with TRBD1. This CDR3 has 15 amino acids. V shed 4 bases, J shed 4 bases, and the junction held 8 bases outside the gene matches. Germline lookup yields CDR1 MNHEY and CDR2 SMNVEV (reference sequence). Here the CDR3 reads CASSSRTGRSYGYTF. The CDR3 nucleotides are TGTGCCAGCAGTTCCCGGACAGGGAGAAGCTATGGCTACACCTTC.

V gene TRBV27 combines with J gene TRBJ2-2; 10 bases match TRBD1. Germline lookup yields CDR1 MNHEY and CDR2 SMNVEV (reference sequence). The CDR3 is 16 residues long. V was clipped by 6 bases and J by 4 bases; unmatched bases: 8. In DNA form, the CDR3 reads TGTGCCAGCAGATCTCTTGGGGACAGGGGCACCGGGGAGCTGTTTTTT. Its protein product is CASRSLGDRGTGELFF.

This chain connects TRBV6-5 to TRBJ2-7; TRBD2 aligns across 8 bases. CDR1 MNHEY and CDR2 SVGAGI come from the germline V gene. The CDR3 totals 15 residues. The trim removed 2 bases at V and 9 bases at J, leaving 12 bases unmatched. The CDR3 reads CASSYGGTSTTGQYF. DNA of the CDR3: TGTGCCAGCAGTTACGGAGGGACTAGTACGACGGGGCAGTACTTC.

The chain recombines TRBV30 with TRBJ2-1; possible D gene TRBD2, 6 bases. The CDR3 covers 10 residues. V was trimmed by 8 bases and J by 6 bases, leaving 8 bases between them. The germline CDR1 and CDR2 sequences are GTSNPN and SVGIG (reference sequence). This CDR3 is CAGGTNEQFF. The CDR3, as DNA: TGTGCCGGCGGGACCAATGAGCAGTTCTTC. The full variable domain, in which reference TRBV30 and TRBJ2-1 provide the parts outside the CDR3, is SQTIHQWPATLVQPVGSPLSLECTVEGTSNPNLYWYRQAAGRGLQLLFYSVGIGQISSEVPQNLSASRPQDRQFILSSKKLLLSDSGFYLCAGGTNEQFFGPGTRLTVL.

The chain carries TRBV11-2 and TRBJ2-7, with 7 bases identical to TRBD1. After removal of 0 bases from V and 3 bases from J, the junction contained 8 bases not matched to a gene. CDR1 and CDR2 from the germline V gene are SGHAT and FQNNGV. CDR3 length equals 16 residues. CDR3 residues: CASSLDPQGRLYEQYF. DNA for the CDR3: TGTGCCAGCAGCTTAGACCCACAGGGGCGACTCTACGAGCAGTACTTC. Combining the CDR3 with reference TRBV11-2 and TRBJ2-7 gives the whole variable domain EAGVAQSPRYKIIEKRQSVAFWCNPISGHATLYWYQQILGQGPKLLIQFQNNGVVDDSQLPKDRFSAERLKGVDSTLKIQPAKLEDSAVYLCASSLDPQGRLYEQYFGPGTRLTVT.